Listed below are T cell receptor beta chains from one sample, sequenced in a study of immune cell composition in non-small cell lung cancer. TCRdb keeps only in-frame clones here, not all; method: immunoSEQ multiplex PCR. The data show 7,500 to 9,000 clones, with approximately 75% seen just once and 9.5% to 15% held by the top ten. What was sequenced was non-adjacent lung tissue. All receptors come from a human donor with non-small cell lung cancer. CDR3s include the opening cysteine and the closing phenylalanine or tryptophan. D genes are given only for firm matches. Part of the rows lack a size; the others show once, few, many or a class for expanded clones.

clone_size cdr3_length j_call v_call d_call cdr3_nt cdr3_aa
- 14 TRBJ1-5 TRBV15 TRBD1 TGTGCCACCAGCACCAGGGGGCTCAATCAGCCCCAGCATTTT CATSTRGLNQPQHF
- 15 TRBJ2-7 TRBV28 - TGTGCCAGCAGTGACCCTCCTGGCGCCCACTACGAGCAGTACTTC CASSDPPGAHYEQYF
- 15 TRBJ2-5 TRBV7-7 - TGTGCTAGCAGCCCACTAATGAGGGGTTCGGAGACCCAGTACTTC CASSPLMRGSETQYF
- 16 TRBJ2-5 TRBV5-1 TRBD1 TGCGCCAGCAGCTTGGACGGCAGGGGGTTCCAAGAGACCCAGTACTTC CASSLDGRGFQETQYF
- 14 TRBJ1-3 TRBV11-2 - TGTGCCAGCAGCTTAGGCAGCTCTGGAAACACCATATATTTT CASSLGSSGNTIYF
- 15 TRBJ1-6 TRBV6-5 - TGTGCCAGCAGGACAGCCTCTATCTATAATTCACCCCTCCACTTT CASRTASIYNSPLHF
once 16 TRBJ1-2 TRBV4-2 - TGTGCCAGCAGCCAAGACTTGGCAGGGATAAGGAAGGGCTACACCTTC CASSQDLAGIRKGYTF
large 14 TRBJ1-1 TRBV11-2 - TGTGCCAGCAGCCCCCGGCAGGGAGGCACTGAAGCTTTCTTT CASSPRQGGTEAFF
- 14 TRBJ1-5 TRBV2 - TGTGCCAGCAGGGAAGGTCTGGATGGGCAGCCCCAGCATTTT CASREGLDGQPQHF
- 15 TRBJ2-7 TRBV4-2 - TGTGCCAGCAGCCAAGATTGGACTACCCAAGGAGAGCAGTACTTC CASSQDWTTQGEQYF
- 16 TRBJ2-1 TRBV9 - TGTGCCAGCAGCCCTACAGGAACTAACTCCTACAATGAGCAGTTCTTC CASSPTGTNSYNEQFF
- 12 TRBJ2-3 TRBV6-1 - TGTGCCAGCACCCGGTGGGGGGATACGCAGTATTTT CASTRWGDTQYF
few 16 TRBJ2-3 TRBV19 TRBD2 TGTGCCAGTAGTATGGGACTAGCGGAGTTCACAGATACGCAGTATTTT CASSMGLAEFTDTQYF
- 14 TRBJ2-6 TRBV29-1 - TGCAGCGTACGAACCGACTCTGGGGCCAACGTCCTGACTTTC CSVRTDSGANVLTF
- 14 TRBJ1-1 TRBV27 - TGTGCCAGCAGCGGGACATCCTGGAACACTGAAGCTTTCTTT CASSGTSWNTEAFF
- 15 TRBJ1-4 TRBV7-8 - TGTGCCAGCAGCTTAGAGTCGGGGGCTGGAGAAAAACTGTTTTTT CASSLESGAGEKLFF
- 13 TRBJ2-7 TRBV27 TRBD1 TGTGCCAGCAGGGACAGGCCTACCCACGAGCAGTACTTC CASRDRPTHEQYF
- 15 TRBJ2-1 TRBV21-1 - TGTGCCACCCCTTTCCGGCCCCCCTTCTACAATGAGCAGTTCTTC CATPFRPPFYNEQFF
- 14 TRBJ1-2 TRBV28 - TGTGCCAGCAGTTTATCGGGGGCAGGCTATGGCTACACCTTC CASSLSGAGYGYTF
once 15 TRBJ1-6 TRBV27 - TGTGCCAGCAGTTTAGGCGGACACCCAAATTCACCCCTCCACTTT CASSLGGHPNSPLHF
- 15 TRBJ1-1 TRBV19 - TGTGCCAGTAGTTCAACCTGGGGCGGGGGCACTGAAGCTTTCTTT CASSSTWGGGTEAFF
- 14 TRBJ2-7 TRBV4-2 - TGTGCCAGCAGCCCGAGACAGGGAGGGTACGAGCAGTACTTC CASSPRQGGYEQYF
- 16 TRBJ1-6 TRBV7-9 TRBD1 TGTGCCAGCACCCTGGGACAGGGGGCGCGTGATTCACCCCTCCACTTT CASTLGQGARDSPLHF
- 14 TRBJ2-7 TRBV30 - TGTGCCTGGAGTCATAAGGCCCCCCCTTACGAGCAGTACTTC CAWSHKAPPYEQYF
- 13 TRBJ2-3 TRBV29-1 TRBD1 TGCAGCGTTGGACAGGGCGTCACAGATACGCAGTATTTT CSVGQGVTDTQYF
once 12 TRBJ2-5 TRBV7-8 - TGTGCCAGCAGCTTGGACGCCCTAGGCCAGTACTTC CASSLDALGQYF
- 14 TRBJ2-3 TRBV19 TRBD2 TGTGCCAGTAGGAACGGGGGGGCCGCCGATACGCAGTATTTT CASRNGGAADTQYF
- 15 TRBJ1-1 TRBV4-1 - TGCGCCAGCAGCCAAGATAGCGCAGGGTATAGTGAAGCTTTCTTT CASSQDSAGYSEAFF
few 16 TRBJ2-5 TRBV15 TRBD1 TGTGCCACCAGCAACCGGGACAGGCCGTCTCAAGAGACCCAGTACTTC CATSNRDRPSQETQYF
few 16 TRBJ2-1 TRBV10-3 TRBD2 TGTGCCATCAGTGAGGGACTAGCGGCTCCCTACAATGAGCAGTTCTTC CAISEGLAAPYNEQFF
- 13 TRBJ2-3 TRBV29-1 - TGCAGCCCCGTCCAGGGGAGTACAGATACGCAGTATTTT CSPVQGSTDTQYF
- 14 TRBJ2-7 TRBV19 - TGTGCCAGTAGATCCGTTGGCGAGCGGAACGAGCAGTACTTC CASRSVGERNEQYF
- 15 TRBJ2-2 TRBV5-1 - TGCGCCAGCAGCTTGTTACCAACTAACACCGGGGAGCTGTTTTTT CASSLLPTNTGELFF
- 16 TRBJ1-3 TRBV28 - TGTGCCAGCAGTTTATTGCTGGGCTTCTCTGGAAACACCATATATTTT CASSLLLGFSGNTIYF
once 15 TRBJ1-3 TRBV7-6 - TGTGCCAGCAGCCCCGAACGGGCTTCGAGAAACACCATATATTTT CASSPERASRNTIYF
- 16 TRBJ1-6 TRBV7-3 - TGTGCCAGCAGTTGTAGACGACCTACGGGGAATTCACCCCTCCACTTT CASSCRRPTGNSPLHF
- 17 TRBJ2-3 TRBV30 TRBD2 TGTGCCTGGATATCCGCGGGGGGGCCCTCTAGCACAGATACGCAGTATTTT CAWISAGGPSSTDTQYF
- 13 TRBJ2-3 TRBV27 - TGTGCCAGCAGCCTTAATAGCGGACTTACGCAGTATTTT CASSLNSGLTQYF
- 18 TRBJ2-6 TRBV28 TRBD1 TGTGCCAGCAGTTTGGGGACAGGTCTGGCCTCTGGGGCCAACGTCCTGACTTTC CASSLGTGLASGANVLTF
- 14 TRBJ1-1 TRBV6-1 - TGTGCCAGCAGTTATAACACCGGGAACACTGAAGCTTTCTTT CASSYNTGNTEAFF
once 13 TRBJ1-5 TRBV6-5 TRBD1 TGTGCCAGCAGGGGGACAGATAATCAGCCCCAGCATTTT CASRGTDNQPQHF
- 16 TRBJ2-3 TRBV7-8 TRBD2 TGTGCCAGCAGCCTCGGACTAGCGCGGAATAGACATACGCAGTATTTT CASSLGLARNRHTQYF
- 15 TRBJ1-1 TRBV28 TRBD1 TGTGCCAGCATTGCCACCGGGACAGGGAGCCTTGAAGCTTTCTTT CASIATGTGSLEAFF
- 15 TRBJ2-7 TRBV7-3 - TGTGCCAGCAGCGCCGCAGGGCGAGCGTCCCACGAGCAGTACTTC CASSAAGRASHEQYF
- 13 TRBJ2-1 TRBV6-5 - TGTGCCAGCAGTTACGAGGGAAGTTTTGAGCAGTTCTTC CASSYEGSFEQFF
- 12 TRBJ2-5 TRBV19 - TGTGCCAGTAGTATAGGGAGTAAGACCCAGTACTTC CASSIGSKTQYF
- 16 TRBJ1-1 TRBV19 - TGTGCCAGTAGTCTCTTATCGAGCTTCTTGGGCACTGAAGCTTTCTTT CASSLLSSFLGTEAFF
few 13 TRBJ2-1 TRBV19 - TGTGCCAGTACTCGAACAGGGAGGAATGAGCAGTTCTTC CASTRTGRNEQFF
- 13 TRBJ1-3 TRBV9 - TGTGCCAGCAGCGTAGGGGGGGGAAACACCATATATTTT CASSVGGGNTIYF
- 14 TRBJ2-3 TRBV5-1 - TGCGCCAGCAGCTTGGGGGGGCCGACAGATACGCAGTATTTT CASSLGGPTDTQYF
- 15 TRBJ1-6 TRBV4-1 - TGCGCCAGCAGCCAAAGATTTATTATAACTTCACCCCTCCACTTT CASSQRFIITSPLHF
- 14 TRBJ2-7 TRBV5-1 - TGCGCCAGCAGCCCAGCCAGGATTTCCTACGAGCAGTACTTC CASSPARISYEQYF
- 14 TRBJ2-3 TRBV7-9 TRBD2 TGTGCCAGCAGCTTGGGACTAGGGACAGATACGCAGTATTTT CASSLGLGTDTQYF
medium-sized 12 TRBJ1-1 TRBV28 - TGTGCCAGCATCGAGCAGGGAACTGAAGCTTTCTTT CASIEQGTEAFF
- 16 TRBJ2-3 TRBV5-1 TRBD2 TGCGCCAGCAGCTCCCCGGGCGGGAGGGCCACAGATACGCAGTATTTT CASSSPGGRATDTQYF
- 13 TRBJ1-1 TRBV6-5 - TGTGCCAGCAGTGAACAAGGGAGGACTGAAGCTTTCTTT CASSEQGRTEAFF
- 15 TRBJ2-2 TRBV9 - TGTGCCAGCAGCGTGAGTCCCCAAACTCTGGAGGAGCTGTTTTTT CASSVSPQTLEELFF
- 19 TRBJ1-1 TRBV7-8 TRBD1 TGTGCCAGCAGCAAGGATGGTGGGACAGGGGCCAACGGGGGCTTTGAAGCTTTCTTT CASSKDGGTGANGGFEAFF
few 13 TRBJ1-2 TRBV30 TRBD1 TGTGCCTTCTCCCTTACAGGGGTCGGTGGCTACACCTTC CAFSLTGVGGYTF
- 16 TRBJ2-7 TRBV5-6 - TGTGCCAGCAGCCCATTTGGGCTCTTGGGTGTGATTGAGCAGTACTTC CASSPFGLLGVIEQYF